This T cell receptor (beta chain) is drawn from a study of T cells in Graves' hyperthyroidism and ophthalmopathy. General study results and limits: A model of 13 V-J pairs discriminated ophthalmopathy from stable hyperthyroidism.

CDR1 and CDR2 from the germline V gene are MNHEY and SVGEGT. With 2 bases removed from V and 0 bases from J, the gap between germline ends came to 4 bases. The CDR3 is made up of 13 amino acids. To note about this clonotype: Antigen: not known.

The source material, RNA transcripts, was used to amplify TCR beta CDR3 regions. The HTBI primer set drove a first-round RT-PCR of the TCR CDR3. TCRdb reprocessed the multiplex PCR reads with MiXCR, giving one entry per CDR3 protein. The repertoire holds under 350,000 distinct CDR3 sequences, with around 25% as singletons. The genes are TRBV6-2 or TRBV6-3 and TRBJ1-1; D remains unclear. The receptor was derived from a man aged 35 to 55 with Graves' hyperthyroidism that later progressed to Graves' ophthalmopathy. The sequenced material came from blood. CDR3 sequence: CASSYPMNTEAFF. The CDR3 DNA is TGTGCCAGCAGTTACCCAATGAACACTGAAGCTTTCTTT.